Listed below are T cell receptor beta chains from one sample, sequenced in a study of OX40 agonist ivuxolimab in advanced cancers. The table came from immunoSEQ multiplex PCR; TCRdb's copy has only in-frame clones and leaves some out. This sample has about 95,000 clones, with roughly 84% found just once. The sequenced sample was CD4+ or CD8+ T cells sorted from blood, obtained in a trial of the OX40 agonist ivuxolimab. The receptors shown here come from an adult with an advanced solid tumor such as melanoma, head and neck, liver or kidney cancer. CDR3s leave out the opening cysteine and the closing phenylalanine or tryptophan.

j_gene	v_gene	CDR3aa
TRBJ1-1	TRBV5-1	ASSPEGSPMNTEAF
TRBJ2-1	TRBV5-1	ASSFGTGGDEQF
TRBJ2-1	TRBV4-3	ASSQVLTLGENEQF
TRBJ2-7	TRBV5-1	ASSQPGTSGRAERHEQY
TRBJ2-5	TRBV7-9	ASSFSGRGETQY
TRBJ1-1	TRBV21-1	ASTPRGQGPNTEAF
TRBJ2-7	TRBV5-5	ASSLGGQGYEQY
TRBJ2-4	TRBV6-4	ASSDETGGGNIQY
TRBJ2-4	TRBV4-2	ASSRTGTSERGKNIQY
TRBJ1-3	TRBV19	ASSPGEENTIY
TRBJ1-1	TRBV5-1	ASSLDALNTEAF
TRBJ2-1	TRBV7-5	ASSVPGLAGYNEQF
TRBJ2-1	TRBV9	ASSSHGRENYNEQF
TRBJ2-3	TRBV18	ASSPPGTDTQY
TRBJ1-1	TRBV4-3	ASSQNQMNTEAF
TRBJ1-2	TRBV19	ASSMDRGYGYT
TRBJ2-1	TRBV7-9	ASSHKSGTSQF
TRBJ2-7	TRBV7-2	ASSLDGTPPYEQY
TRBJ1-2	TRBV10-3	AISPQTGSNYGYT
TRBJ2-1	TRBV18	ASSPPSGSWNEQF
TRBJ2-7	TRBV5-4	ASRPGTGDHEQY
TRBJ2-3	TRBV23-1	ASSPDGGTSPITDTQY
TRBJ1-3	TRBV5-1	ASSQLGTGEADTIY
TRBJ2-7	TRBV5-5	ASSSTPRGQY
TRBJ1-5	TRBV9	ASSEGGGNQPQH
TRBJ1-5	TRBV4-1	ASSQNPGTLNQPQH
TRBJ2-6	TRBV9	ASSVDGQSSGANVLT
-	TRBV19	ASSQVFSHEQY
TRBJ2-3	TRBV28	ASSSTSATSTDTQY
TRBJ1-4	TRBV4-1	ASSQRSSEKLF
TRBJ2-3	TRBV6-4	ASSETAGLSTDTQY
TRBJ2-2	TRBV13	ASSTRQGRYTGELF
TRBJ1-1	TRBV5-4	ASSRWGAEAF
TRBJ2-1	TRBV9	ASSDREGRYNEQF
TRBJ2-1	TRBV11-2	ASSARDRFEGHNEQF
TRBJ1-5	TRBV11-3	ASSLGQGRPQH
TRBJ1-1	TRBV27	ASSLSLLMNTEAF
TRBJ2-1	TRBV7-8	ASSPGNEQF
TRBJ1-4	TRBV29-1	SAGIRGSTNEKLF
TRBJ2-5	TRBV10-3	AISDSSGRGETQY
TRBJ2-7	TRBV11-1	ASSSSAERGHEQY
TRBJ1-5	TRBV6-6	ASSRRDRGSNQPQH
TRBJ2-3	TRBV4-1	ASSQESLAGATDTQY
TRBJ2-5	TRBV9	ASSGTDQETQY
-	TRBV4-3	ASSLDRGLLYEQY